This T cell receptor beta chain was sequenced in a study of blood T cell repertoires in COVID-19. Only one count was recorded for this clone. The CDR3 extends over 13 amino acids. Germline V gene sequence: CDR1 GTSNPN, CDR2 SVGIG (reference sequence). V was shortened by 4 bases and J by 3 bases, with 10 bases between the two germline ends. Authors' processing steps: The authors estimated nucleated cell counts from reference gene primer amplification. Sequenced by immunoSEQ multiplex PCR; TCRdb stores in-frame clones only, minus some. V, J and clone size reflect that table, while D and trimming were determined from the DNA. The sample lists about 200,000 clones; roughly 80% were seen once.

The rearrangement links TRBV30 to TRBJ2-1; a weak D match, TRBD2 (5 bases). This TCR was sampled from a woman aged 70 to 79 with acute or convalescent COVID-19. Sequenced input: peripheral blood. CDR3 nucleotides: TGTGCCTGGAAGGTCGGACTCTACAATGAGCAGTTCTTC. Translating gives CAWKVGLYNEQFF.